These T cell receptor beta chains were read from a single sample in a study of T-cell memory formation after mild COVID-19. TCRdb independently ran MiXCR on the 5' RACE reads; one entry per CDR3 protein. The sample shows approximately 500,000 distinct CDR3 sequences, around a quarter of them seen only once. The specimen was PBMCs or a T cell subset sorted from them (not recorded which). These receptors originate from an adult woman who had mild COVID-19 (a few samples of this study predate the infection). Cell type and time point are not known. Each CDR3 is given with its conserved first and last residue. The order of the fields is V gene, clone size, J gene, D gene, CDR3 protein, CDR3 DNA. The D gene is left open where the match is weak. Some rows mark clone size as missing; the rest say once, few, many or name a class of expanded clone.

TRBV24-1	-	TRBJ2-1	TRBD1	CATSADDGTGRPNEQFF	TGTGCCACCAGTGCGGATGACGGGACAGGACGACCCAATGAGCAGTTCTTC
TRBV5-1	many	TRBJ2-3	-	CASELTTTGPTDTQYF	TGCGCCAGCGAGTTGACCACTACAGGGCCTACAGATACGCAGTATTTT
TRBV7-8	few	TRBJ2-1	-	CASSLAALLGYNEQFF	TGTGCCAGCAGCTTAGCAGCCCTCTTGGGTTACAATGAGCAGTTCTTC
TRBV12-3/TRBV12-4	few	TRBJ2-7	-	CASSPRGVWSYEQYF	TGTGCCAGCAGTCCGAGGGGAGTTTGGTCCTACGAGCAGTACTTC
TRBV20-1	-	TRBJ2-3	TRBD2	CSARVGGSGTDTQYF	TGCAGTGCTAGAGTAGGCGGGAGTGGCACAGATACGCAGTATTTT
TRBV7-9	-	TRBJ1-1	-	CASSHLDSGTEAFF	TGTGCCAGCAGCCACCTGGACAGCGGCACTGAAGCTTTCTTT
TRBV6-5	few	TRBJ1-1	-	CASSWDGGTEAFF	TGTGCCAGCAGTTGGGACGGGGGCACTGAAGCTTTCTTT
TRBV11-2	-	TRBJ2-7	TRBD2	CASSPGGVSYEQYF	TGTGCCAGCAGCCCGGGGGGAGTCTCCTACGAGCAGTACTTC
TRBV20-1	-	TRBJ1-2	-	CSARQQEGYGYTF	TGCAGTGCTAGACAGCAAGAAGGATATGGATACACCTTC
TRBV5-5	-	TRBJ1-1	-	CASSFRGASTEAFF	TGTGCCAGCAGCTTTAGGGGCGCGAGCACTGAAGCTTTCTTT
TRBV5-1	-	TRBJ2-7	-	CASGNLATYEQYF	TGCGCCAGCGGCAACCTCGCTACCTACGAGCAGTACTTC